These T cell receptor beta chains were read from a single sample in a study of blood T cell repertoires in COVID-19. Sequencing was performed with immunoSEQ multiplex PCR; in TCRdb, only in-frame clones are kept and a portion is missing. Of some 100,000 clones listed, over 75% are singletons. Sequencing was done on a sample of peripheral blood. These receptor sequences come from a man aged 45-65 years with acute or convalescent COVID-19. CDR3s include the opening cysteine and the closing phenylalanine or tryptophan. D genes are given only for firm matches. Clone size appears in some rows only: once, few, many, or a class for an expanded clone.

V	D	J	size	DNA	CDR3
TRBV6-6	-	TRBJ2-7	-	TGTGCCAGCAGTATCCTAGATGAGCAGTACTTC	CASSILDEQYF
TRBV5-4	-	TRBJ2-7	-	TGTGCCAGCAGCAATATTCGACAAGGCTACGAGCAGTACTTC	CASSNIRQGYEQYF
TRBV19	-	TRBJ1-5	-	TGTGCCAGTATCGGCGGGGGCTTGTGGAATCAGCCCCAGCATTTT	CASIGGGLWNQPQHF
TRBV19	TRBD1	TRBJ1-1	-	TGTGCCAGTACCGCAAGCGGACAGGGCTTCACTGAAGCTTTCTTT	CASTASGQGFTEAFF
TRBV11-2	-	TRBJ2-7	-	TGTGCCAGCAGCTATAGTAGAGAGTGGGGAGAAACCTCCTACGAGCAGTACTTC	CASSYSREWGETSYEQYF
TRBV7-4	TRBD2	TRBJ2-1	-	TGTGCCAGCAGCTTATCGCTAGCGGGAGGTCCCTACAATGAGCAGTTCTTC	CASSLSLAGGPYNEQFF
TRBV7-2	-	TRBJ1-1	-	TGTGCCAGCAGCTTATTATGGACAGCAACGAACACTGAAGCTTTCTTT	CASSLLWTATNTEAFF
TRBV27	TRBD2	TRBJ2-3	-	TGTGCCAGCGCCAGACTAGCACTCTTGGATACGCAGTATTTT	CASARLALLDTQYF
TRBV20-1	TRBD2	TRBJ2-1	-	TGCAGTGCTAGTAAGCGGGAGGGAGGGAATGAGCAGTTCTTC	CSASKREGGNEQFF
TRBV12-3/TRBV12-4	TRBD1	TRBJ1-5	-	TGTGCCAGCACCAAACAGGGGCCTCAGCCCCAGCATTTT	CASTKQGPQPQHF
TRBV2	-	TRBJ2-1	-	TGTGCCAGCAGTAAAACTTCTGCCGCCCGGGGGAATGAGCAGTTCTTC	CASSKTSAARGNEQFF
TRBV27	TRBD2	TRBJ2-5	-	TGTGCCAGCAGTTTATCGTCAGCGGGATCTCAAGAGACCCAGTACTTC	CASSLSSAGSQETQYF
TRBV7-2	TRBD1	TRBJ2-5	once	TGTGCCAGCAGCAAACAGGGGTGGCAAGAGACCCAGTACTTC	CASSKQGWQETQYF
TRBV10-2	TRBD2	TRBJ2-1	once	TGCGCCAGCAGTGACCCAGCGGGAGGCGTTCGAAATGAGCAGTTCTTC	CASSDPAGGVRNEQFF
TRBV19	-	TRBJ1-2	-	TGTGCCAGTAGTACGGACAGCAACTATGGCTACACCTTC	CASSTDSNYGYTF
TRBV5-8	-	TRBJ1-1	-	TGTGCCAGCAGCATCGGACAGTACCGGGGGGGAGCTTTCTTT	CASSIGQYRGGAFF
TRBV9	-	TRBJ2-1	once	TGTGCCAGCAGCGTAGTTGGGGGGTGGGATGAGCAGTTCTTC	CASSVVGGWDEQFF
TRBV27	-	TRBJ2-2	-	TGTGCCAGCAGGTTACACACGAACACCGGGGAGCTGTTTTTT	CASRLHTNTGELFF
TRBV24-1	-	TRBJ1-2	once	TGTGCCACCAGGGCTCCCACAGTGCACTATGGCTACACCTTC	CATRAPTVHYGYTF
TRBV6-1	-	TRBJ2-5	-	TGTGCCAGCAAGGAAGGCGGGAAAGAGACCCAGTACTTC	CASKEGGKETQYF
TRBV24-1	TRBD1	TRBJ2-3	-	TGTGCCACCGCTACCCTAGGACAGGGACAGACAGATACGCAGTATTTT	CATATLGQGQTDTQYF
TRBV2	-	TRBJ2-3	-	TGTGCCAGCAGCTATCCGGCAGATACGCAGTATTTT	CASSYPADTQYF
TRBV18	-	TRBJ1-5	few	TGTGCCAGCTCACCACTGGTCGCAGCGGAGCCCCAGCATTTT	CASSPLVAAEPQHF
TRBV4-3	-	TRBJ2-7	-	TGCGCCAGCAGCCAAGAGGTCCAGGGCGCCGTAACTCTCTACGAGCAGTACTTC	CASSQEVQGAVTLYEQYF
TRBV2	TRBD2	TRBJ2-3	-	TGTGCCAGCAGTCCCCGGAGCGGGATGCTAGATACGCAGTATTTT	CASSPRSGMLDTQYF
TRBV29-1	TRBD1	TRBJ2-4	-	TGCAGCGTTGAAGATCCGCAGAACAGGGGGCTGAAGGGAAACATTCAGTACTTC	CSVEDPQNRGLKGNIQYF
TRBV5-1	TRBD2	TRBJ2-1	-	TGCGCCAGCAGCCCGGGACTAGCGGGAGGGTATGAGCAGTTCTTC	CASSPGLAGGYEQFF
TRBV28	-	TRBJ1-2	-	TGTGCCAGCCTCCCAACCGGGAGGCAGGGTTATGGCTACACCTTC	CASLPTGRQGYGYTF
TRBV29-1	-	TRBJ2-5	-	TGCAGCGCCGCCGAGTACCAAGAGACCCAGTACTTC	CSAAEYQETQYF
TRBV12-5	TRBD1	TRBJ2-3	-	TGTGCTAGTGGTTTTGGGACAGGGGGCACAGATACGCAGTATTTT	CASGFGTGGTDTQYF
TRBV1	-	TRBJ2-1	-	TGCACCAGCAGCCAAAGGAAACGACAGGATCTCTACAATGAGCAGTTCTTC	CTSSQRKRQDLYNEQFF
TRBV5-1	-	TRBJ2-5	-	TGCGCCAGCAGCTTGGTTCTGGGGAGCCGGGAGACCCAGTACTTC	CASSLVLGSRETQYF
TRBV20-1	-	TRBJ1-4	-	TGCAGTGCTGGTGGGGGCTTGGGTGAAAAACTGTTTTTT	CSAGGGLGEKLFF
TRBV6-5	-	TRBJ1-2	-	TGTGCCAGCAGTTACTGGCAGGACTATGGCTACACCTTC	CASSYWQDYGYTF
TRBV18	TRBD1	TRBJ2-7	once	TGTGCCAGCTCACCACCCGAGGGGGCTACCTACGAGCAGTACTTC	CASSPPEGATYEQYF